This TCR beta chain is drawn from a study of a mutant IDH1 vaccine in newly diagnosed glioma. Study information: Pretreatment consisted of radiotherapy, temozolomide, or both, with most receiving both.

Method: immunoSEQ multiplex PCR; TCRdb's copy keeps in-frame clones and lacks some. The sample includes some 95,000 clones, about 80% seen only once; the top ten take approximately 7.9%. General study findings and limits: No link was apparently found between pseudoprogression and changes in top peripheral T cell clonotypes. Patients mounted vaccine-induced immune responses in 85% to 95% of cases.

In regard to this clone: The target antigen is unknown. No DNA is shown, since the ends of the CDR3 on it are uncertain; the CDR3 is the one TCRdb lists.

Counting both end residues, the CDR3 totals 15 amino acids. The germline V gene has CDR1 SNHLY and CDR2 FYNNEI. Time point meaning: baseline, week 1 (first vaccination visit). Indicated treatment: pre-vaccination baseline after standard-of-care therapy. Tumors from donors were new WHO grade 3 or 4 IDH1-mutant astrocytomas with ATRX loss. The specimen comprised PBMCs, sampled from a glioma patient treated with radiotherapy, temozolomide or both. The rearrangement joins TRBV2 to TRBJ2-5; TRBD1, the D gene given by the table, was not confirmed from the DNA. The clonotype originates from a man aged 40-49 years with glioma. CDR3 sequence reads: CASSTSTAQGETQYF.